Listed here are 30 T cell receptor beta chains from one sample, sequenced in a study of glioma-infiltrating T cells after dendritic cell vaccination. The sample's time point: after dendritic cell vaccination, including at tumor progression/relapse. Assay: immunoSEQ multiplex PCR; the TCRdb copy retains only in-frame clones and omits some. The table records 65,000 to 80,000 clones, 80% to 90% of them present only once. The sample in question was blood, obtained after dendritic cell vaccination. These receptors all come from a human donor with glioblastoma.

This chain joins TRBV7-7 and TRBJ1-3; D is possibly TRBD1 (6 bases). The CDR3 sequence is 15 residues long. In germline, CDR1 is SSHAT, CDR2 FNYEAQ (reference sequence). V shed 5 bases and J shed 0 bases, with 11 bases lying between them. CDR3 in amino acids: CASSPGAFSGNTIYF. The DNA of the CDR3 is TGTGCCAGCAGCCCAGGGGCCTTCTCTGGAAACACCATATATTTT.

The J gene is TRBJ1-1, the V gene TRBV6-1, with D perhaps matching TRBD1 (5 bases). Germline loops: CDR1 MNHNS, CDR2 SASEGT. Deletions cut 5 bases from V and 0 bases from J, with 10 bases between. This CDR3 region has 14 residues. In DNA form, the CDR3 reads TGTGCCAGCAGTTGGACAAGCATGAACACTGAAGCTTTCTTT. Translation gives CASSWTSMNTEAFF.

V usage is TRBV5-1 and J usage is TRBJ1-5, with D unresolved. Trimming removed 3 bases at V and 0 bases at J, with 10 bases between. Germline CDR1 SGHRS, CDR2 YFSETQ. This CDR3 is built from 15 residues. The chain's CDR3 is CASSYDGDSNQPQHF. The CDR3 DNA reads TGCGCCAGCAGCTACGACGGGGATAGCAATCAGCCCCAGCATTTT. Based on the CDR3 plus reference TRBV5-1 and TRBJ1-5, the full variable domain is KAGVTQTPRYLIKTRGQQVTLSCSPISGHRSVSWYQQTPGQGLQFLFEYFSETQRNKGNFPGRFSGRQFSNSRSEMNVSTLELGDSALYLCASSYDGDSNQPQHFGDGTRLSIL.

V usage is TRBV5-6 and J usage is TRBJ2-7; D not certain. Per the germline V gene, CDR1 is SGHDT and CDR2 is YYEEEE. The CDR3 is 14 amino acids. Trimming removed 3 bases from V and 4 bases from J, with 14 bases in between. The CDR3 loop reads CASSSQTKLYEQYF. The DNA of the CDR3 is TGTGCCAGCAGCTCTCAGACAAAGCTTTACGAGCAGTACTTC.

V usage is TRBV5-1 and J usage is TRBJ2-3, with D hard to call. Trimming left V 4 bases short and J 4 bases short, with 16 bases between. The germline CDR1 and CDR2 sequences are SGHRS and YFSETQ. The CDR3 covers 15 residues. The CDR3 is CASSLASDPADTQYF. The CDR3 region has the DNA TGCGCCAGCAGCCTGGCATCTGATCCGGCAGATACGCAGTATTTT. The full variable domain, rest sourced from reference TRBV5-1 and TRBJ2-3, is KAGVTQTPRYLIKTRGQQVTLSCSPISGHRSVSWYQQTPGQGLQFLFEYFSETQRNKGNFPGRFSGRQFSNSRSEMNVSTLELGDSALYLCASSLASDPADTQYFGPGTRLTVL.

This sequence joins TRBV5-1 and TRBJ2-2; 10 bases map to TRBD2. The length of the CDR3 is 15 residues. The germline V gene has CDR1 SGHRS and CDR2 YFSETQ. The trim removed 0 bases at V and 10 bases at J, leaving 6 bases unmatched. As DNA, the CDR3 is TGCGCCAGCAGCTTGGCCGTAGCGGGGGGTGCGGAGCTGTTTTTT. It is translated as CASSLAVAGGAELFF. Based on the CDR3 plus reference TRBV5-1 and TRBJ2-2, the full variable domain is KAGVTQTPRYLIKTRGQQVTLSCSPISGHRSVSWYQQTPGQGLQFLFEYFSETQRNKGNFPGRFSGRQFSNSRSEMNVSTLELGDSALYLCASSLAVAGGAELFFGEGSRLTVL.

J is TRBJ2-7 and V is TRBV7-9, with 7 bases matching TRBD2. This CDR3 has 14 amino acids. Germline values: CDR1 SEHNR, CDR2 FQNEAQ (reference sequence). The V gene end was trimmed by 4 bases and the J gene end by 6 bases; junction bases not matched to a gene: 9. For the CDR3, the DNA is TGTGCCAGCAGCTCCTCGATTAGCGGGCGCGAGCAGTACTTC. Residues: CASSSSISGREQYF.

The chain is built from TRBV13 and TRBJ2-3; 10 nucleotides line up with TRBD2. The length of the CDR3 is 17 residues. V shed 4 bases and J 1 base; nucleotides not matched to a gene: 8. Germline V gene sequence: CDR1 PRHDT, CDR2 FYEKMQ (reference sequence). In DNA form, the CDR3 reads TGTGCCAGCAGCTCTTTCCGGACTAGCGGAGGCACAGATACGCAGTATTTT. It yields the protein CASSSFRTSGGTDTQYF.

In this sample, this clone turned up a few times. The genes are TRBV4-3 and TRBJ1-3; D uncertain. Germline V gene lookup returns CDR1 LGHNA and CDR2 YSLEER. The CDR3 contains 15 residues. Trimming left V 1 base short and J 0 bases short, with 7 bases between. DNA for the CDR3: TGCGCCAGCAGCCAAGGAGGGTCCTCTGGAAACACCATATATTTT. This sequence encodes CASSQGGSSGNTIYF.

Here the CDR3 reads CASSFSQDGYTF. CDR3 DNA: TGCGCCAGCAGCTTCTCGCAGGATGGCTACACCTTC. The chain carries TRBV5-1 and TRBJ1-2; D call uncertain. The CDR3 spans 12 residues. CDR1 is SGHRS, CDR2 YFSETQ, per germline. V gave up 2 bases and J gave up 6 bases, with 8 bases separating them.

This chain links TRBV5-1 with TRBJ2-2; D is perhaps TRBD1 (8 bases). Germline CDR1 reads SGHRS; CDR2 reads YFSETQ. V lost 4 bases and J lost 5, with 18 bases in between. The CDR3 is made up of 16 amino acids. CDR3 residues: CASSASGQGGTGELFF. The CDR3 coding sequence is TGCGCCAGCAGCGCCTCCGGACAGGGAGGGACCGGGGAGCTGTTTTTT.

The gene calls are TRBV4-3 and TRBJ2-7; the match to TRBD2 covers 7 bases. The CDR3 is 15 residues long. Germline V gene sequence: CDR1 LGHNA, CDR2 YSLEER. The J segment lost 5 bases and the V segment lost 2 bases, leaving 9 bases of the junction unmatched. The CDR3 loop is CASSQTTSGNDEQYF. In DNA form, the CDR3 reads TGCGCCAGCAGCCAAACAACCAGCGGGAACGACGAGCAGTACTTC.

In its sample, this clone was seen a few times. The DNA of the CDR3 is TGTGCCAGCAGCCCCCAGGTTATGGATGGCTACACCTTC. Protein: CASSPQVMDGYTF. V is TRBV5-4 and J is TRBJ1-2; D remains unclear. The CDR3 extends over 13 amino acids. V lost 4 bases to trimming and J lost 6 bases, with 13 bases between them. Germline lookup yields CDR1 SGHNT and CDR2 YYREEE (reference sequence).

V gene TRBV27 combines with J gene TRBJ1-4; D gene uncertain. The CDR3 totals 13 residues. Trimming stripped 5 bases from V and 8 bases from J, with 12 bases between. Germline CDR1 MNHEY, CDR2 SMNVEV (reference sequence). The CDR3 loop reads CASSPRRGEKLFF. DNA of the CDR3: TGTGCCAGCAGTCCTCGTAGAGGGGAAAAACTGTTTTTT.

The CDR3 nucleotides read TGTGCCAGCACGTGGGGGGGGACTGAAGCTTTCTTT. Its translation is CASTWGGTEAFF. The rearrangement joins TRBV2 to TRBJ1-1; D is perhaps TRBD1 (5 bases). Germline V CDR1 and CDR2: SNHLY, FYNNEI. Trimming left V 7 bases short and J 5 bases short, with 11 bases between. This CDR3 has 12 residues. The whole variable domain, filled in from reference TRBV2 and TRBJ1-1, reads EPEVTQTPSHQVTQMGQEVILRCVPISNHLYFYWYRQILGQKVEFLVSFYNNEISEKSEIFDDQFSVERPDGSNFTLKIRSTKLEDSAMYFCASTWGGTEAFFGQGTRLTVV.

The rearrangement joins TRBV7-2 to TRBJ2-3; TRBD1 aligns across 10 bases. Germline V gene data show CDR1 as SGHTA and CDR2 as FQGNSA. The CDR3 is 16 amino acids. J lost 11 bases, V lost 4 bases, and 15 bases had no gene match. The CDR3 protein is CASSYWDRGPDYKQYF. CDR3 bases: TGTGCCAGCAGCTACTGGGACAGGGGTCCCGATTATAAGCAGTATTTT. Filled out from reference TRBV7-2 and TRBJ2-3, the complete variable domain reads GAGVSQSPSNKVTEKGKDVELRCDPISGHTALYWYRQSLGQGLEFLIYFQGNSAPDKSGLPSDRFSAERTGGSVSTLTIQRTQQEDSAVYLCASSYWDRGPDYKQYFGPGTRLTVL.

The chain has TRBV27 and TRBJ1-5, with D perhaps matching TRBD1 (5 bases). The CDR3 is made up of 14 amino acids. Per the germline V gene, CDR1 is MNHEY and CDR2 is SMNVEV (reference sequence). Trimming shortened V by 2 bases and J by 7 bases, and 12 bases separated the two germline ends. DNA of the CDR3: TGTGCCAGCAGTTTAAGGGAGGGACGCCAGCCCCAGCATTTT. Protein product: CASSLREGRQPQHF.

The rearrangement joins TRBV25-1 to TRBJ2-2; D gene unclear. The CDR3 totals 16 residues. The V end was cut by 4 bases, the J end by 1 base, with 13 bases between. Germline lookup yields CDR1 MGHDK and CDR2 SYGVNS. CDR3: CASSVNLVKNTGELFF. The CDR3, as DNA: TGTGCCAGCAGTGTCAACTTGGTCAAGAACACCGGGGAGCTGTTTTTT.

The chain has TRBV11-2 and TRBJ2-1; D is uncertain. The V gene lost 1 base and the J gene lost 5 bases, with 6 bases spanning the gap. The CDR3 has 13 amino acids. CDR1 and CDR2 (germline): SGHAT, FQNNGV. DNA for the CDR3: TGTGCCAGCAGCTTAGTTAGAAACAATGAGCAGTTCTTC. Protein: CASSLVRNNEQFF.

The CDR3 DNA sequence: TGCGCCAGCAGCTTGCCAGGTTCAAACGAGCAGTACTTC. It yields the protein CASSLPGSNEQYF. The V gene is TRBV5-1, the J gene TRBJ2-7; D is ambiguous. Germline V gene data show CDR1 as SGHRS and CDR2 as YFSETQ. Trimming removed 1 base at V and 5 bases at J, with 10 bases between. There are 13 residues in the CDR3.

V and J are TRBV15 and TRBJ2-7; TRBD1 is a possible D gene (6 bases). Trimming pared 8 bases from V and 4 bases from J, leaving 18 bases between. CDR1 LNHNV and CDR2 YYDKDF come from the germline V gene (reference sequence). The CDR3 runs to 14 residues. The CDR3 here is CATRERTGMYEQYF. As DNA, the CDR3 is TGTGCCACCCGCGAGAGAACAGGGATGTACGAGCAGTACTTC.

In DNA form, the CDR3 reads TGCGCCAGCAGCTTGCAGGGGGAAAAACTGTTTTTT. The encoded protein is CASSLQGEKLFF. J is TRBJ1-4 and V is TRBV5-1, with a weak D call TRBD1 (6 bases). Trimming took off 1 base at V and 8 bases at J, with 6 bases between the two ends. Germline V CDR1 and CDR2: SGHRS, YFSETQ. The CDR3 extends over 12 amino acids.

This CDR3 reads CASSLVGTSNTGELFF. Here the CDR3 DNA reads TGCGCCAGCAGCTTGGTCGGGACTTCGAACACCGGGGAGCTGTTTTTT. The V call is TRBV5-1, the J call TRBJ2-2; TRBD2 might be the D (6 bases). V was pared by 0 bases and J by 0 bases, with 9 bases between. Germline V gives CDR1 SGHRS, CDR2 YFSETQ. The CDR3 consists of 16 residues.

This clone was recorded only once. The chain employs TRBV6-5 and TRBJ1-2, with 9 bases fitting TRBD1. This CDR3 region has 12 residues. The germline V gene encodes CDR1 MNHEY and CDR2 SVGAGI. V was pared by 4 bases and J by 6 bases, with 0 bases of the junction left unmatched. CDR3 nucleotide sequence: TGTGCCAGCAGTTGGACAGGGGATGGCTACACCTTC. Its translation: CASSWTGDGYTF.

The J gene is TRBJ1-2, the V gene TRBV27; perhaps TRBD1 as D (6 bases). Germline V gene lookup returns CDR1 MNHEY and CDR2 SMNVEV (reference sequence). The CDR3 sequence is 14 residues long. V lost 4 bases, J lost 4 bases, and 13 bases lay in between. CDR3 coding DNA: TGTGCCAGCAGTTACAGGGCCGCGGGCTATGGCTACACCTTC. Translation gives CASSYRAAGYGYTF.

The chain combines TRBV5-1 with TRBJ1-2, with D perhaps matching TRBD1 (5 bases). Germline loops: CDR1 SGHRS, CDR2 YFSETQ. Trimming shortened V by 3 bases and J by 7 bases, and 19 bases separated the two germline ends. The CDR3 sequence is 15 residues long. Written as DNA, the CDR3 is TGCGCCAGCAGCTCCTACGCAACAGGCTCGAGTGGCTACACCTTC. It is translated as CASSSYATGSSGYTF.

V usage is TRBV5-1 and J usage is TRBJ2-1; 9 bases are shared with TRBD2. Germline values: CDR1 SGHRS, CDR2 YFSETQ. J gave up 4 bases and V 4 bases, and 9 bases lay outside the gene matches. The CDR3 consists of 16 residues. CDR3 nucleotide sequence: TGCGCCAGCAGCCCGGAACCGGGACTAGCTTACAATGAGCAGTTCTTC. Translating gives CASSPEPGLAYNEQFF.

V is TRBV6-4 and J is TRBJ2-1; 10 bases agree with TRBD1. In germline, CDR1 is MRHNA, CDR2 SNTAGT. V was clipped by 7 bases and J by 3 bases; unmatched bases: 3. The CDR3 is made up of 14 amino acids. The DNA for the CDR3 is TGTGCCAGCACCGACAGGGGGCTCTACAATGAGCAGTTCTTC. It encodes CASTDRGLYNEQFF.

The rearrangement uses TRBV7-3 and TRBJ2-1, with 7 bases that match TRBD2. The ends lost 2 bases at V and 3 bases at J; junction bases unmatched: 10. The CDR3 extends over 17 amino acids. CDR1 is SGHTA and CDR2 is FQGTGA in the germline V gene. The CDR3 loop reads CASSLPSSGALYNEQFF. The CDR3, as DNA: TGTGCCAGCAGCTTACCGTCTAGCGGAGCCCTCTACAATGAGCAGTTCTTC.

This clone was recorded once. The chain recombines TRBV2 with TRBJ1-2; 7 positions agree with TRBD1. V gave up 8 bases and J gave up 9 bases; unmatched junction bases: 9. Germline CDR1 is SNHLY and CDR2 is FYNNEI. CDR3 size: 12 residues. Written as DNA, the CDR3 is TGTGCCAGCTCTACAGGGGCTGGGAGCTACACCTTC. Residues: CASSTGAGSYTF. The whole variable domain, filled in from reference TRBV2 and TRBJ1-2, reads EPEVTQTPSHQVTQMGQEVILRCVPISNHLYFYWYRQILGQKVEFLVSFYNNEISEKSEIFDDQFSVERPDGSNFTLKIRSTKLEDSAMYFCASSTGAGSYTFGSGTRLTVV.